This TCR beta chain was recovered during a study of CXCR3-negative and CXCR3-positive naive CD8 T cells. Study at large: Per-library TRB read counts averaged about 1.5 +/- 0.3 million, adding up to 130 million to 150 million in total. Study results and limitations: TCR interaction strength was inferred from TRB CDR3 physicochemistry, as CD5 matched across naive subsets.

A note on this clonotype: The antigen remains undetermined.

Carrying UMI labels, the TRB cDNA libraries were prepared through 5' RACE. TCRdb derives one entry per CDR3 protein from the 5' RACE reads, leaving out DNA. The table for this sample gives fewer than 55,000 distinct CDR3 sequences. Naive CD8+ T cells carried a CD45RO-CCR7+CD27+CD95- phenotype. The germline gives CDR1 SGHVS, CDR2 FNYEAQ. CDR3 size: 14 residues. This chain links TRBV7-6 with TRBJ2-2; as DNA is missing, the TRBD1 call by TCRdb cannot be tested. Sequenced sample: naive CXCR3- CD8+ T cells from blood. Documented subset: CD45RO-CCR7+CD27+CD95- naive CD8+ T cells lacking CXCR3 (TNR3-). The clonotype was recovered from a human donor in good health. Some clones in this sample may be carry-over from other donors' samples. The CDR3 is CASSPTGDTGELFF.